This TCR beta chain originates from a study of molecular identifiers for immune sequencing clone quantification. V lost 1 base, J lost 1 base, and 8 bases lay in between. Germline CDR1 SGHVS, CDR2 FQNEAQ. The CDR3 contains 15 residues. TCRdb re-derived calls from the PCR reads in MiXCR, one entry per CDR3 protein. The table has 50,000 or so distinct CDR3 sequences, almost 25% seen once. Ten or more counts support this clonotype. This clonotype was sampled from a human donor in good health. Some libraries in this study had Jurkat cell RNA spiked in. The chain joins TRBV7-8 to TRBJ2-1, with unresolved D. Sequenced material: naive CD8+ T cells from blood, with Jurkat cell RNA spiked in. Subset indicated: FACS-sorted CD8+CD4-CCR7+CD45RA+ naive T cells. The CDR3 bases are TGTGCCAGCAGCTTAGTAGCAATATCCTACAATGAGCAGTTCTTC. This sequence encodes CASSLVAISYNEQFF.